This T cell receptor beta chain was documented in a study of T cells in localized non-small cell lung cancer. Study-wide results and limits: Compared with tumor, uninvolved adjacent lung displayed greater T cell clonality, ranking highest overall. Higher adjacent-lung clonality was associated with shorter survival.

TCRdb's table, derived via immunoSEQ multiplex PCR, lists solely in-frame clones and lacks some. The sample holds some 5,800 clones, under 25% seen once. This CDR3 contains 13 residues. Trimming took 6 bases from V and 0 from J, leaving 7 bases between them. This clone turned up a few times. Its target is not known. The specimen comprised lung tumor tissue, sampled before any cancer treatment. The origin of this receptor is a female donor over 55 with stage I lung adenocarcinoma. The rearrangement uses TRBV23-1 and TRBJ2-3; unclear D gene. TRBV23-1 is given ORF status, its function remaining uncertain. The CDR3 DNA sequence: TGCGCCAGCAGCTTAACCAGCACAGATACGCAGTATTTT. Translation gives CASSLTSTDTQYF.